This T cell receptor beta chain was observed in a study of shared clonotypes between healthy human individuals. Unsorted PBMCs provided DNA that was sequenced on ten immunoSEQ deep assay plates. The data were produced by immunoSEQ multiplex PCR, yet TCRdb's version contains in-frame clones alone and is incomplete. The sample includes around 500,000 clones, 76% of them seen just once. Germline values: CDR1 GTSNPN, CDR2 SVGIG (reference sequence). V dropped 0 bases and J dropped 0 bases, with 16 bases sitting between them. The CDR3 has 17 amino acids. The TCR comes from a woman aged 40 to 49 in good health. Some clones in this sample may be carry-over from other donors' samples. Material for sequencing was PBMCs. The J gene is TRBJ2-3, the V gene TRBV30; D is perhaps TRBD1 or TRBD2 (6 bases each). CDR3 in DNA: TGTGCCTGGAGTGTCGGAGGGGGGACTCTTAGCACAGATACGCAGTATTTT. This gives the protein CAWSVGGGTLSTDTQYF.